The 18 T cell receptor beta chains below all came from one sample that was sequenced in a study of T-cell reconstitution after alpha-beta-depleted transplantation in children. As it was prepared, the TCRbeta library received unique molecular identifiers. TCRdb reanalysed the PCR reads using MiXCR and keeps one entry per CDR3 protein. The sample yields around 130,000 distinct CDR3 sequences, around a tenth seen once. Material: PBMCs, mostly from graft donor cells, obtained 180 days after TCRalphabeta/CD19-depleted stem cell transplant. The receptor source for this set is a girl under three years old who had a stem cell transplant for combined immunodeficiency, so the T cells may come from the graft donor.

This clonotype has more than one count but fewer than ten. The chain recombines TRBV12-3 or TRBV12-4 with TRBJ2-2; a weak D match, TRBD1 (7 bases). This CDR3 has 14 amino acids. The V and J ends lost 6 bases and 7 bases respectively, with 15 bases between them. The CDR3 loop reads CASSPGTAGGELFF. Written as DNA, the CDR3 is TGTGCCAGCAGCCCCGGGACAGCGGGCGGGGAGCTGTTTTTT.

Concerning this clonotype: Germline is not matched at one junction end, which may reflect a read error. V gene TRBV6-1 combines with J gene TRBJ2-2; 10 nucleotides match TRBD1. Germline lookup yields CDR1 MNHNS and CDR2 SASEGT. The CDR3 loop spans 16 amino acids. The CDR3 sequence is CASSPPGQGNTWELFF. CDR3 DNA sequence: TGTGCCAGCAGCCCCCCGGGACAGGGGAACACCTGGGAGCTGTTTTTT.

V gene TRBV18 combines with J gene TRBJ1-2; 9 bases are a match to TRBD1. The CDR3 has 15 amino acids. The V and J ends lost 5 bases and 5 bases, in that order; junction bases with no gene match: 9. Germline values: CDR1 KGHSH, CDR2 LQKENI. The CDR3 sequence is CASSSGTGPQYGYTF. The CDR3 DNA reads TGTGCCAGCTCATCGGGGACAGGGCCACAATATGGCTACACCTTC.

The V and J genes are TRBV7-2 and TRBJ2-4, with TRBD2 matching over 10 bases. The junction had 7 bases not matched to a gene; V was cut back by 4 bases and J by 1 base. Germline CDR1 and CDR2: SGHTA and FQGNSA. The CDR3 consists of 17 residues. The CDR3: CASSSHLAGGAKNIQYF. The CDR3 DNA is TGTGCCAGCAGCTCTCATTTAGCGGGGGGTGCCAAAAACATTCAGTACTTC. The complete variable domain, with remaining parts taken from reference TRBV7-2 and TRBJ2-4, reads GAGVSQSPSNKVTEKGKDVELRCDPISGHTALYWYRQSLGQGLEFLIYFQGNSAPDKSGLPSDRFSAERTGGSVSTLTIQRTQQEDSAVYLCASSSHLAGGAKNIQYFGAGTRLSVL.

This clonotype was observed a handful of times. The chain couples TRBV6-5 to TRBJ2-7, with 11 bases matching TRBD2. J was trimmed by 6 bases and V by 2 bases; bases with no gene match: 3. Germline V gene data show CDR1 as MNHEY and CDR2 as SVGAGI. The CDR3 consists of 14 residues. CDR3: CASSYELAGVEQYF. The CDR3 DNA sequence: TGTGCCAGCAGTTACGAACTAGCGGGAGTCGAGCAGTACTTC.

This clonotype was seen more than once but under ten times. The CDR3 here is CSARAGTGKGLETQYF. The CDR3 nucleotides are TGCAGTGCTAGAGCGGGGACAGGGAAGGGGCTGGAGACCCAGTACTTC. V gene TRBV20-1 combines with J gene TRBJ2-5; 9 nucleotides line up with TRBD1. The trim removed 1 base at V and 5 bases at J, leaving 11 bases unmatched. Germline V gene data show CDR1 as DFQATT and CDR2 as SNEGSKA (reference sequence). The CDR3 is 16 residues long.

In this sample, this clonotype turned up a few times. At one end the junction does not follow the germline gene, possibly because of a read error. The gene calls are TRBV20-1 and TRBJ1-1; D uncertain. This CDR3 is built from 11 residues. Germline V lookup: CDR1 DFQATT, CDR2 SNEGSKA (reference sequence). CDR3 DNA sequence: TGCAGTGCTAGAGATTTCGCAGGTGGGGTCTTT. Amino acid sequence: CSARDFAGGVF.

This clonotype was recorded a few times. The chain uses TRBV5-6 and TRBJ2-5, with D possibly matching TRBD1 (6 bases). V was pared by 1 base and J by 1 base, with 14 bases between. The germline V gene encodes CDR1 SGHDT and CDR2 YYEEEE. This CDR3 comprises 16 residues. The CDR3 region has the DNA TGTGCCAGCAGCTTGCGGGTGGGGACACGCCAAGAGACCCAGTACTTC. The encoded protein is CASSLRVGTRQETQYF.

The chain carries TRBV27 and TRBJ2-7, with D maybe TRBD1 (5 bases). Germline values: CDR1 MNHEY, CDR2 SMNVEV (reference sequence). The CDR3 loop spans 14 amino acids. V was shortened by 4 bases and J by 1 base, with 11 bases between the two germline ends. DNA for the CDR3: TGTGCCAGCAGTTCTGCGGCAGGGTCCTACGAGCAGTACTTC. It specifies CASSSAAGSYEQYF.

Only a few counts were recorded for this clonotype. V gene TRBV29-1 combines with J gene TRBJ2-5; the D call may be TRBD1 or TRBD2 (5 bases each). V was clipped by 6 bases and J by 2 bases, with 13 bases between them. Germline V lookup: CDR1 SQVTM, CDR2 ANQGSEA. The CDR3 runs 13 residues. The CDR3 nucleotides read TGCAGCGTCGCCCTTGGGGGTCAAGAGACCCAGTACTTC. It specifies CSVALGGQETQYF. The whole variable domain, filled in from reference TRBV29-1 and TRBJ2-5, reads SAVISQKPSRDICQRGTSLTIQCQVDSQVTMMFWYRQQPGQSLTLIATANQGSEATYESGFVIDKFPISRPNLTFSTLTVSNMSPEDSSIYLCSVALGGQETQYFGPGTRLLVL.

The chain employs TRBV20-1 and TRBJ2-7; perhaps TRBD1 as D (5 bases). The germline V gene has CDR1 DFQATT and CDR2 SNEGSKA (reference sequence). Trimming left V 2 bases short and J 1 base short, with 9 bases between. This CDR3 region has 13 residues. The CDR3 nucleotides read TGCAGTGCTAGAAAGCAGGGTTCCTACGAGCAGTACTTC. Translating it yields CSARKQGSYEQYF.

This clonotype was seen a few times. The chain joins TRBV20-1 to TRBJ1-1; no definite D call. CDR1 DFQATT and CDR2 SNEGSKA come from the germline V gene (reference sequence). The CDR3 consists of 16 residues. Deletions cut 6 bases from V and 0 bases from J, with 20 bases between. The CDR3 sequence: CSAPDGSAPMNTEAFF. The CDR3, as DNA: TGCAGTGCCCCTGATGGGAGCGCTCCGATGAACACTGAAGCTTTCTTT.

There are a few counts of this clonotype. The chain joins TRBV10-3 to TRBJ2-7, with TRBD2 matching 7 bases. After removal of 8 bases from V and 3 bases from J, the junction contained 7 bases not matched to a gene. CDR1 and CDR2 from the germline V gene are ENHRY and SYGVKD. The CDR3 consists of 13 residues. CDR3 region: CAIGLGSLYEQYF. CDR3 DNA: TGTGCCATCGGACTAGGAAGCCTCTACGAGCAGTACTTC.

This clonotype came up a few times. The chain combines TRBV20-1 with TRBJ2-3; D remains unclear. The CDR3 spans 15 residues. Germline values: CDR1 DFQATT, CDR2 SNEGSKA (reference sequence). Trimming cost V 3 bases and J 4 bases, with 17 bases left between them. Here the CDR3 reads CSASLGLPVADTQYF. CDR3 in DNA: TGCAGTGCTAGCCTTGGTCTTCCGGTTGCAGATACGCAGTATTTT.

This rearrangement joins TRBV7-2 to TRBJ2-1; tentatively, D is TRBD2 (6 bases). This CDR3 comprises 16 residues. V was pared by 0 bases and J by 2 bases, with 11 bases between. Germline-derived CDR1 and CDR2 are SGHTA and FQGNSA. This CDR3 reads CASSLAFGSAYNEQFF. CDR3 sequence (DNA): TGTGCCAGCAGCTTAGCGTTCGGGAGTGCCTACAATGAGCAGTTCTTC.

This chain uses TRBV5-6 with TRBJ2-3; D is tentatively TRBD1 or TRBD2 (6 bases each). Trimming removed 0 bases at V and 3 bases at J, with 17 bases between. The length of the CDR3 is 17 residues. CDR1 is SGHDT and CDR2 is YYEEEE in the germline V gene. The CDR3 reads CASSLEPGARWTDTQYF. CDR3 coding DNA: TGTGCCAGCAGCTTGGAGCCGGGGGCGCGTTGGACAGATACGCAGTATTTT.

The CDR3 DNA sequence: TGTGCCAGCAGCCGTTCCGCCCGGGAGTCCTACAATGAGCAGTTCTTC. Protein: CASSRSARESYNEQFF. The rearrangement links TRBV7-2 to TRBJ2-1, with D possibly matching TRBD2 (6 bases). Trimming stripped 5 bases from V and 1 base from J, with 15 bases between. Germline CDR1 and CDR2: SGHTA and FQGNSA. CDR3 length equals 16 residues.

This clonotype came up a few times. The rearrangement joins TRBV12-3 or TRBV12-4 to TRBJ1-5, with D tentatively TRBD1 (6 bases). Trimming removed 6 bases at V and 5 bases at J, with 20 bases between. The CDR3 runs to 16 residues. CDR3 in amino acids: CASSRGPHRADQPQHF. The CDR3 DNA follows: TGTGCCAGCAGCAGAGGGCCCCACAGGGCGGATCAGCCCCAGCATTTT.